The 30 T cell receptor beta chains in this list originate from one sample, sequenced in a study of blood T cells in healthy people across ages. Next came a second PCR, run for roughly 6 to 11 cycles, which used a sample-barcoded 5' primer along with a J-beta primer mix. TCRdb independently ran MiXCR on the 5' RACE reads; one entry per CDR3 protein. The sample consists of some 1.6 million distinct CDR3 sequences, roughly 32% of them appearing once. Sequenced material: blood. The receptors were gathered from a woman in her 30s in good health.

The genes are TRBV30 and TRBJ2-3; TRBD1 is a possible D gene (5 bases). The CDR3 sequence is 13 residues long. The V end lost 4 bases, the J end lost 6 bases, and 14 bases lay between the germline ends. Germline assignment: CDR1 GTSNPN and CDR2 SVGIG (reference sequence). The CDR3 spells CAWTKGSGDTQYF. In DNA form, the CDR3 reads TGTGCCTGGACGAAGGGGTCAGGGGATACGCAGTATTTT.

The chain carries TRBV14 and TRBJ2-1; TRBD2 aligns across 11 bases. Trimming at V came to 2 bases and at J to 4 bases, leaving 16 bases not matched to a gene. This CDR3 contains 20 residues. CDR1 is SGHDN, CDR2 FVKESK, per germline. The CDR3 nucleotides are TGTGCCAGCAGCCAACGGCGAACTAGCGGGAGACCCCGGGGATACAATGAGCAGTTCTTC. It translates to CASSQRRTSGRPRGYNEQFF.

The chain couples TRBV20-1 to TRBJ1-3; tentative D call: TRBD1 (6 bases). The CDR3 consists of 14 residues. Looked up from germline, CDR1 is DFQATT and CDR2 is SNEGSKA (reference sequence). V lost 6 bases and J lost 6, with 18 bases in between. The CDR3 sequence: CSANSGTRKNTIYF. CDR3 bases: TGCAGTGCAAACTCCGGGACACGCAAAAACACCATATATTTT.

This sequence joins TRBV3-1 and TRBJ1-6, with a possible D match to TRBD1 (6 bases). V lost 1 base to trimming and J lost 8 bases, with 15 bases between them. The length of the CDR3 is 16 residues. Germline loops: CDR1 LGHDT, CDR2 YNNKEL (reference sequence). CDR3 sequence reads: CASSQVVDSIDSPLHF. DNA for the CDR3: TGTGCCAGCAGCCAAGTGGTGGACAGTATTGATTCACCCCTCCACTTT. The whole variable domain, remainder taken from reference TRBV3-1 and TRBJ1-6, is DTAVSQTPKYLVTQMGNDKSIKCEQNLGHDTMYWYKQDSKKFLKIMFSYNNKELIINETVPNRFSPKSPDKAHLNLHINSLELGDSAVYFCASSQVVDSIDSPLHFGNGTRLTVT.

The chain has TRBV20-1 and TRBJ2-3; weak D call: TRBD1 (7 bases). Germline values: CDR1 DFQATT, CDR2 SNEGSKA (reference sequence). V lost 6 bases, J lost 0 bases, and 13 bases lay in between. The CDR3 sequence is 14 residues long. The DNA for the CDR3 is TGCAGTGCCGCGGGACAGCTAAGCACAGATACGCAGTATTTT. It encodes CSAAGQLSTDTQYF.

This chain connects TRBV6-1 to TRBJ1-6; maybe TRBD1 (6 bases). In germline, CDR1 is MNHNS, CDR2 SASEGT. The V and J ends lost 10 bases and 12 bases respectively, with 13 bases between them. The CDR3 spans 11 residues. CDR3 amino acids: CANRDTKPLHF. The CDR3 DNA is TGTGCCAACAGGGATACAAAACCCCTCCACTTT.

This clonotype was detected a few times. V gene TRBV6-6 combines with J gene TRBJ2-1, with 8 bases matching TRBD2. V was clipped by 6 bases and J by 5 bases; unmatched bases: 12. Germline V lookup: CDR1 MNHNY, CDR2 SVGAGI (reference sequence). This CDR3 comprises 16 residues. This CDR3 reads CASRTAGGQLNNEQFF. CDR3 DNA: TGTGCCAGCAGAACGGCGGGAGGCCAATTGAACAATGAGCAGTTCTTC.

This clonotype was detected only a few times. V gene TRBV20-1 combines with J gene TRBJ2-7; 8 bases match TRBD2. There are 15 residues in the CDR3. Germline CDR1 DFQATT, CDR2 SNEGSKA (reference sequence). The ends lost 3 bases at V and 0 bases at J; junction bases unmatched: 7. The CDR3 DNA is TGCAGTGCTAGCGGAGCGGGGGCCGACTCCTACGAGCAGTACTTC. Amino acid sequence: CSASGAGADSYEQYF.

At least ten counts were recorded for this clonotype. The V call is TRBV29-1, the J call TRBJ1-2; D is possibly TRBD1 (5 bases). Germline V gene lookup returns CDR1 SQVTM and CDR2 ANQGSEA. With 3 bases removed from V and 1 base from J, the gap between germline ends came to 15 bases. CDR3 length: 15 residues. The CDR3 region is CSVEGDRRDNYGYTF. DNA of the CDR3: TGCAGCGTTGAGGGGGACCGACGGGATAACTATGGCTACACCTTC.

This clonotype came up a few times. The chain employs TRBV12-3 or TRBV12-4 and TRBJ2-1; D is ambiguous. This CDR3 comprises 12 residues. V lost 5 bases to trimming and J lost 13 bases, with 15 bases between them. CDR3 DNA sequence: TGTGCCAGCAGTCCCAACTCTCGGAATCAGTTCTTC. This encodes CASSPNSRNQFF.

Ten or more counts support this clonotype. V is TRBV20-1 and J is TRBJ1-2; the D gene is possibly TRBD1 (5 bases). The V gene's germline CDR1 is DFQATT and CDR2 SNEGSKA (reference sequence). V was pared by 1 base and J by 5 bases, with 14 bases between. The CDR3 contains 14 residues. This chain's CDR3 is CSARVVGEGYGYTF. In nucleotides, the CDR3 is TGCAGTGCTAGAGTAGTCGGGGAGGGGTATGGCTACACCTTC.

The genes are TRBV25-1 and TRBJ2-3, with 10 nucleotides matching TRBD2. V shed 3 bases, J shed 1 base, and the junction held 4 bases outside the gene matches. The CDR3 is made up of 16 amino acids. Per the germline V gene, CDR1 is MGHDK and CDR2 is SYGVNS. The CDR3 sequence: CASSDLGLARTDTQYF. The DNA for the CDR3 is TGTGCCAGCAGTGATTTGGGACTAGCGCGCACAGATACGCAGTATTTT.

This chain uses TRBV12-3 or TRBV12-4 with TRBJ2-7, with TRBD1 matching 8 bases. The V segment lost 5 bases and the J segment 7 bases; nucleotides outside the gene matches: 10. The CDR3 covers 14 residues. The CDR3 nucleotides read TGTGCCAGCAGTACCGCGACAGGGGTAGGGGAGCAGTACTTC. Protein sequence: CASSTATGVGEQYF.

The genes are TRBV7-9 and TRBJ1-5; D possibly corresponds to TRBD1 (6 bases). Germline loops: CDR1 SEHNR, CDR2 FQNEAQ (reference sequence). This CDR3 is 15 amino acids long. V lost 5 bases and J 7 bases, leaving 18 bases between the germline ends. The CDR3 loop reads CASSRGQAEGQPQHF. The CDR3 nucleotides read TGTGCCAGCAGCAGGGGACAAGCGGAGGGGCAGCCCCAGCATTTT. Supplemented by reference TRBV7-9 and TRBJ1-5, the full variable domain reads DTGVSQNPRHKITKRGQNVTFRCDPISEHNRLYWYRQTLGQGPEFLTYFQNEAQLEKSRLLSDRFSAERPKGSFSTLEIQRTEQGDSAMYLCASSRGQAEGQPQHFGDGTRLSIL.

This rearrangement joins TRBV20-1 to TRBJ2-1; 7 bases line up with TRBD2. This CDR3 spans 15 amino acids. V lost 3 bases to trimming and J lost 0 bases; unmatched junction nucleotides: 5. Germline V lookup: CDR1 DFQATT, CDR2 SNEGSKA (reference sequence). This CDR3 reads CSASERGSSYNEQFF. In DNA, the CDR3 is TGCAGTGCTAGTGAGCGGGGTAGCTCCTACAATGAGCAGTTCTTC.

This rearrangement joins TRBV3-1 to TRBJ2-4; tentative D call: TRBD1 (5 bases). The assigned J gene may be wrong: the sequence end matches TRBJ2-7 better. CDR1 is LGHDT, CDR2 YNNKEL, per germline (reference sequence). The CDR3 length is 15 residues. In DNA form, the CDR3 reads TGTGCCAGCAGCCAGATGCCCGACAGTCTCTACGAGCAGTACTTC. This codes for CASSQMPDSLYEQYF.

On this clonotype itself: A much more abundant neighbour one base away suggests this may be a read error. CDR3: CSVEAGHGGRNEQFF. For the CDR3, the DNA is TGCAGCGTTGAAGCCGGACATGGGGGCAGGAATGAGCAGTTCTTC. The chain uses TRBV29-1 and TRBJ2-1, with a weak D call TRBD1 (6 bases). The CDR3 totals 15 residues. Germline V CDR1 and CDR2: SQVTM, ANQGSEA. The V end lost 1 base, the J end lost 7 bases, and 17 bases lay between the germline ends.

This clonotype was found a few times. One end of the junction is discordant with germline, which a read error may explain. J is TRBJ2-7 and V is TRBV28; 9 positions match TRBD1. Germline loops: CDR1 MDHEN, CDR2 SYDVKM. This CDR3 is built from 15 residues. The CDR3 spells CASTHPTGGLYEQDF. CDR3 DNA sequence: TGTGCCAGCACCCACCCCACAGGGGGCCTGTACGAGCAGGACTTC. The variable domain in full, completed from reference TRBV28 and TRBJ2-7, reads DVKVTQSSRYLVKRTGEKVFLECVQDMDHENMFWYRQDPGLGLRLIYFSYDVKMKEKGDIPEGYSVSREKKERFSLILESASTNQTSMYLCASTHPTGGLYEQDFGPGTRLTVT.

The V gene is TRBV29-1, the J gene TRBJ2-1; no firm D call. The V end lost 2 bases, the J end lost 0 bases, and 8 bases lay between the germline ends. CDR1 and CDR2 from the germline V gene are SQVTM and ANQGSEA. The CDR3 extends over 14 amino acids. The CDR3 sequence is CSVEWVSSYNEQFF. The CDR3 bases are TGCAGCGTTGAATGGGTTAGCTCCTACAATGAGCAGTTCTTC.

The chain has TRBV7-9 and TRBJ2-7, with 9 bases lining up with TRBD2. This CDR3 has 17 amino acids. V trimming: 4 bases; J trimming: 0 bases; junction bases outside the gene matches: 10. Germline lookup yields CDR1 SEHNR and CDR2 FQNEAQ (reference sequence). The CDR3 DNA reads as TGTGCCAGCAGCTCATGGGGGGCTAGCGGGGTCTCCTACGAGCAGTACTTC. Amino acid sequence: CASSSWGASGVSYEQYF.

The rearrangement uses TRBV9 and TRBJ2-1; 8 bases match TRBD1. This CDR3 has 17 amino acids. The trim removed 3 bases at V and 0 bases at J, leaving 8 bases unmatched. In germline, CDR1 is SGDLS, CDR2 YYNGEE. This CDR3 is CASSASITGGSYNEQFF. CDR3 DNA: TGTGCCAGCAGCGCATCAATAACAGGGGGCTCCTACAATGAGCAGTTCTTC.

The rearrangement links TRBV7-8 to TRBJ1-2; D is possibly TRBD1 (5 bases). The CDR3 length is 15 residues. Trimming took off 3 bases at V and 0 bases at J, with 11 bases between the two ends. Per the germline V gene, CDR1 is SGHVS and CDR2 is FQNEAQ. CDR3 region: CASSFRVFANYGYTF. In nucleotides, the CDR3 is TGTGCCAGCAGCTTCAGGGTTTTCGCTAACTATGGCTACACCTTC. Full variable domain (rest looked up from reference TRBV7-8 and TRBJ1-2): GAGVSQSPRYKVAKRGQDVALRCDPISGHVSLFWYQQALGQGPEFLTYFQNEAQLDKSGLPSDRFFAERPEGSVSTLKIQRTQQEDSAVYLCASSFRVFANYGYTFGSGTRLTVV.

The chain employs TRBV29-1 and TRBJ2-1; no definite D call. This CDR3 contains 16 residues. With 4 bases removed from V and 8 bases from J, the gap between germline ends came to 24 bases. Germline CDR1 is SQVTM and CDR2 is ANQGSEA. CDR3 sequence (DNA): TGCAGCGTTGCTTGGGAAAATCAAGTGTTTCGTGATGAGCAGTTCTTC. As protein: CSVAWENQVFRDEQFF.

This chain connects TRBV9 to TRBJ2-1, with D possibly being TRBD2 (5 bases). The CDR3 sequence is 13 residues long. Germline-derived CDR1 and CDR2 are SGDLS and YYNGEE. V was pared by 5 bases and J by 5 bases, with 11 bases between. The CDR3 loop reads CASSDSGNNEQFF. The CDR3 nucleotides are TGTGCCAGCAGTGATTCCGGGAACAATGAGCAGTTCTTC. The full variable domain, rest sourced from reference TRBV9 and TRBJ2-1, is DSGVTQTPKHLITATGQRVTLRCSPRSGDLSVYWYQQSLDQGLQFLIQYYNGEERAKGNILERFSAQQFPDLHSELNLSSLELGDSALYFCASSDSGNNEQFFGPGTRLTVL.

This clonotype appeared many times. V and J are TRBV7-9 and TRBJ2-3; D perhaps matches TRBD1 (5 bases). This CDR3 has 15 amino acids. Trimming stripped 5 bases from V and 1 base from J, with 13 bases between. Per the germline V gene, CDR1 is SEHNR and CDR2 is FQNEAQ (reference sequence). DNA for the CDR3: TGTGCCAGCAGCCCCTGGACACGGGGCACAGATACGCAGTATTTT. Amino acid sequence: CASSPWTRGTDTQYF.

This chain links TRBV7-2 with TRBJ2-2; 8 positions match TRBD2. The germline V gene encodes CDR1 SGHTA and CDR2 FQGNSA. The CDR3 length is 15 residues. Losses at the gene ends were 5 bases for V and 6 bases for J; bases not matched to a gene: 8. The CDR3 DNA follows: TGTGCCAGCAGCGCAGCCGGGACTAGATCCGGGGAGCTGTTTTTT. Translated: CASSAAGTRSGELFF.

The rearrangement uses TRBV12-3 or TRBV12-4 and TRBJ1-2, with TRBD1 matching 8 bases. The CDR3 consists of 14 residues. With V trimmed by 10 bases and J by 0 bases, 7 bases remained unmatched. CDR3 protein: CANRGQVTNYGYTF. The CDR3 region has the DNA TGTGCCAACAGGGGACAGGTTACTAACTATGGCTACACCTTC.

The gene calls are TRBV10-2 and TRBJ2-7, with a tentative D call TRBD2 (6 bases). V dropped 0 bases and J dropped 7 bases, with 16 bases sitting between them. This CDR3 is built from 15 residues. Germline CDR1 reads WSHSY; CDR2 reads SAAADI. The CDR3 is CASSESQAGGGEQYF. For the CDR3, the DNA is TGCGCCAGCAGTGAGTCACAGGCTGGGGGAGGAGAGCAGTACTTC.

This clonotype appeared a few times. CDR3 DNA: TGTGCCAGCAGTTTATGGGGCGGGAGGCCAGATACGCAGTATTTT. This encodes CASSLWGGRPDTQYF. The chain carries TRBV28 and TRBJ2-3, with 8 bases lining up with TRBD2. The germline V gene encodes CDR1 MDHEN and CDR2 SYDVKM. V was clipped by 0 bases and J by 4 bases; unmatched bases: 3. The CDR3 length is 15 residues.

V gene TRBV28 combines with J gene TRBJ2-1, with 7 bases aligning to TRBD2. This CDR3 comprises 17 residues. Germline V gene sequence: CDR1 MDHEN, CDR2 SYDVKM. The J segment lost 5 bases and the V segment lost 5 bases, leaving 15 bases of the junction unmatched. The CDR3, as DNA: TGTGCCAGCAGTCCCGCCGGACGAGCGGGGACTAACAATGAGCAGTTCTTC. It is translated as CASSPAGRAGTNNEQFF.